These 21 T cell receptor beta chains came from one sample sequenced in a study of T cell responses to AZD1222 COVID-19 vaccine. The table came from immunoSEQ multiplex PCR; TCRdb's copy has only in-frame clones and leaves some out. This table has more than 150,000 clones, approximately 92% appearing once. The specimen was peripheral blood, collected on day 0 of AZD1222 vaccination. The receptors originated from an adult in good health.

The chain has TRBV19 and TRBJ1-1, with D tentatively TRBD1 (5 bases). Deletions cut 5 bases from V and 7 bases from J, with 14 bases between. Per the germline V gene, CDR1 is LNHDA and CDR2 is SQIVND (reference sequence). The CDR3 is 13 amino acids. The CDR3 region has the DNA TGTGCCAGTAGTTCCGGGGGGGGGTTTGAAGCTTTCTTT. Its translation is CASSSGGGFEAFF. Drawing the rest from reference TRBV19 and TRBJ1-1, the complete variable domain is DGGITQSPKYLFRKEGQNVTLSCEQNLNHDAMYWYRQDPGQGLRLIYYSQIVNDFQKGDIAEGYSVSREKKESFPLTVTSAQKNPTAFYLCASSSGGGFEAFFGQGTRLTVV.

This clone was detected once. The chain combines TRBV4-2 with TRBJ2-1; D gene ambiguous. The CDR3 covers 15 residues. V lost 0 bases and J lost 1, with 7 bases in between. The germline CDR1 and CDR2 sequences are LGHNA and YNFKEQ. CDR3: CASSQEPPSYNEQFF. The CDR3 coding sequence is TGTGCCAGCAGCCAAGAACCGCCGTCCTACAATGAGCAGTTCTTC.

The J gene is TRBJ2-3, the V gene TRBV20-1, with D tentatively TRBD1 (6 bases). Trimming took off 3 bases at V and 8 bases at J, with 21 bases between the two ends. In germline, CDR1 is DFQATT, CDR2 SNEGSKA (reference sequence). The CDR3 length is 15 residues. The CDR3 here is CSASQTGTSAATQYF. CDR3 nucleotide sequence: TGCAGTGCTAGTCAGACCGGGACATCCGCTGCTACGCAGTATTTT.

The chain recombines TRBV6-6 with TRBJ1-1; D is possibly TRBD1 (6 bases). This CDR3 contains 15 residues. Germline assignment: CDR1 MNHNY and CDR2 SVGAGI (reference sequence). Trimming cost V 2 bases and J 4 bases, with 14 bases left between them. The CDR3 DNA sequence: TGTGCCAGCAGTTACGGCCCGGAGACAGGCACTGAAGCTTTCTTT. It is translated as CASSYGPETGTEAFF.

The chain couples TRBV5-1 to TRBJ1-1; TRBD1 matches 9 bases. J was trimmed by 5 bases and V by 4 bases; bases with no gene match: 9. This CDR3 contains 15 residues. Germline V lookup: CDR1 SGHRS, CDR2 YFSETQ. The CDR3 nucleotides read TGCGCCAGCAGCATAACCGGGACAGGGCGAACTGAAGCTTTCTTT. Translated, it gives CASSITGTGRTEAFF.

The chain has TRBV5-1 and TRBJ1-1; D remains unclear. V lost 2 bases and J 4 bases, leaving 3 bases between the germline ends. Germline V CDR1 and CDR2: SGHRS, YFSETQ. The length of the CDR3 is 11 residues. The DNA for the CDR3 is TGCGCCAGCAGCTTCGGCACTGAAGCTTTCTTT. Encoded protein: CASSFGTEAFF.

This rearrangement joins TRBV7-9 to TRBJ1-4, with 9 bases identical to TRBD1. The CDR3 is made up of 19 amino acids. The ends lost 4 bases at V and 8 bases at J; junction bases unmatched: 20. In germline, CDR1 is SEHNR, CDR2 FQNEAQ (reference sequence). The CDR3 nucleotides read TGTGCCAGCAGCTCCCAAAAGGGGGGACAGGGACCACTTGGGGAAAAACTGTTTTTT. It yields the protein CASSSQKGGQGPLGEKLFF. Full variable domain (missing parts from reference TRBV7-9 and TRBJ1-4): DTGVSQNPRHKITKRGQNVTFRCDPISEHNRLYWYRQTLGQGPEFLTYFQNEAQLEKSRLLSDRFSAERPKGSFSTLEIQRTEQGDSAMYLCASSSQKGGQGPLGEKLFFGSGTQLSVL.

This chain uses TRBV5-1 with TRBJ2-1; D might be TRBD2 (6 bases). V lost 2 bases to trimming and J lost 7 bases, with 16 bases between them. The CDR3 loop spans 15 amino acids. Per the germline V gene, CDR1 is SGHRS and CDR2 is YFSETQ. CDR3 nucleotide sequence: TGCGCCAGCAGCTTAATTGGGGGGAATGGGAATGAGCAGTTCTTC. The encoded protein is CASSLIGGNGNEQFF.

Note on this clone: Other nucleotide sequences in the sample specify the same CDR3. V and J are TRBV5-1 and TRBJ1-1, with 7 bases aligning to TRBD1. The V gene's germline CDR1 is SGHRS and CDR2 YFSETQ. The length of the CDR3 is 13 residues. V lost 5 bases to trimming and J lost 2 bases; unmatched junction nucleotides: 3. This CDR3 is CASSPGGNTEAFF. The CDR3 DNA reads as TGCGCCAGCAGTCCAGGGGGAAACACTGAAGCTTTCTTT. Full variable domain (missing parts from reference TRBV5-1 and TRBJ1-1): KAGVTQTPRYLIKTRGQQVTLSCSPISGHRSVSWYQQTPGQGLQFLFEYFSETQRNKGNFPGRFSGRQFSNSRSEMNVSTLELGDSALYLCASSPGGNTEAFFGQGTRLTVV.

The chain has TRBV6-4 and TRBJ1-6, with TRBD1 as a possible D gene (6 bases). This CDR3 comprises 14 residues. Trimming took 8 bases from V and 3 from J, leaving 11 bases between them. The germline CDR1 and CDR2 sequences are MRHNA and SNTAGT. This CDR3 reads CASLTGHYNSPLHF. The DNA of the CDR3 is TGTGCCAGCCTAACAGGGCACTATAATTCACCCCTCCACTTT.

The chain links TRBV9 to TRBJ2-2; D unclear. The CDR3 is 14 residues long. V shed 0 bases and J shed 6 bases, with 9 bases lying between them. Per the germline V gene, CDR1 is SGDLS and CDR2 is YYNGEE. CDR3 nucleotides: TGTGCCAGCAGCGTAGATGTCGACCCCGGGGAGCTGTTTTTT. Its protein product is CASSVDVDPGELFF. Full variable domain (outside the CDR3, taken from reference TRBV9 and TRBJ2-2): DSGVTQTPKHLITATGQRVTLRCSPRSGDLSVYWYQQSLDQGLQFLIQYYNGEERAKGNILERFSAQQFPDLHSELNLSSLELGDSALYFCASSVDVDPGELFFGEGSRLTVL.

The chain couples TRBV9 to TRBJ1-6; D might be TRBD1 (6 bases). CDR3 size: 14 residues. In germline, CDR1 is SGDLS, CDR2 YYNGEE. The germline V and J ends were trimmed by 3 bases and 5 bases, with 9 bases remaining between them. CDR3 in amino acids: CASSADSDNSPLHF. CDR3 sequence (DNA): TGTGCCAGCAGCGCGGACAGTGATAATTCACCCCTCCACTTT.

A single count supports this clone. The chain carries TRBV18 and TRBJ2-7; 12 nucleotides agree with TRBD2. The CDR3 length is 15 residues. V dropped 2 bases and J dropped 1; count of bases not matched to a gene: 0. Germline V gene data show CDR1 as KGHSH and CDR2 as LQKENI. The chain's CDR3 is CASSPGLAGSYEQYF. CDR3 coding DNA: TGTGCCAGCTCACCAGGACTAGCGGGATCCTACGAGCAGTACTTC.

The chain links TRBV7-8 to TRBJ2-7; unclear D gene. CDR3 length: 15 amino acids. Germline V gene lookup returns CDR1 SGHVS and CDR2 FQNEAQ. The germline V and J ends were trimmed by 1 base and 3 bases, with 13 bases remaining between them. CDR3 protein: CASSLGKTAFYEQYF. CDR3 bases: TGTGCCAGCAGCTTAGGAAAAACAGCTTTCTACGAGCAGTACTTC.

V is TRBV18 and J is TRBJ1-1; D is unresolved. The germline CDR1 and CDR2 sequences are KGHSH and LQKENI. V lost 0 bases to trimming and J lost 1 base, with 9 bases between them. This CDR3 region has 15 residues. CDR3 DNA: TGTGCCAGCTCACCACCGATGTCGGGGAACACTGAAGCTTTCTTT. It encodes CASSPPMSGNTEAFF.

The chain uses TRBV10-1 and TRBJ1-6, with 9 nucleotides matching TRBD1. Trimming removed 11 bases from V and 7 bases from J; junction bases left unmatched: 3. There are 12 residues in the CDR3. The germline CDR1 and CDR2 sequences are WNHNN and SYGVQD (reference sequence). The CDR3: CARQGGNSPLHF. The CDR3 coding sequence is TGCGCCCGACAGGGGGGGAATTCACCCCTCCACTTT.

The V gene is TRBV11-2, the J gene TRBJ2-2; possible D gene TRBD1, 6 bases. This CDR3 is 16 amino acids long. Trimming removed 3 bases from V and 0 bases from J, with 11 bases in between. Germline V gene sequence: CDR1 SGHAT, CDR2 FQNNGV. The CDR3 protein is CASSFGNRANTGELFF. CDR3 nucleotides: TGTGCCAGCAGCTTCGGCAACAGGGCGAACACCGGGGAGCTGTTTTTT.

The V and J genes are TRBV6-5 and TRBJ1-3; D is ambiguous. Germline V gene lookup returns CDR1 MNHEY and CDR2 SVGAGI. This CDR3 is built from 15 residues. V lost 5 bases and J lost 0, with 11 bases in between. CDR3 nucleotides: TGTGCCAGCAGTCGCGAGGTCAACTCTGGAAACACCATATATTTT. This sequence encodes CASSREVNSGNTIYF.

The chain links TRBV29-1 to TRBJ1-5; D is perhaps TRBD1 (5 bases). Looked up from germline, CDR1 is SQVTM and CDR2 is ANQGSEA. CDR3 size: 12 residues. V lost 6 bases and J 4 bases, leaving 10 bases between the germline ends. The CDR3 coding sequence is TGCAGCGTGAGGGACGGGAATCAGCCCCAGCATTTT. Its translation: CSVRDGNQPQHF.

This clone was seen more than once but under ten times. In DNA, the CDR3 is TGCGCCAGCATGGAGAGCTCTGGAAACACCATATATTTT. It encodes CASMESSGNTIYF. This chain connects TRBV4-3 to TRBJ1-3; D remains unclear. Germline loops: CDR1 LGHNA, CDR2 YSLEER. The CDR3 loop spans 13 amino acids. Trimming shortened V by 7 bases and J by 0 bases, and 7 bases separated the two germline ends.

The V and J genes are TRBV2 and TRBJ1-1; D is possibly TRBD1 (5 bases). Germline-derived CDR1 and CDR2 are SNHLY and FYNNEI. V was clipped by 0 bases and J by 2 bases, with 10 bases between them. CDR3 length: 15 amino acids. The CDR3 reads CASSEARRGNTEAFF. The CDR3 DNA reads TGTGCCAGCAGTGAAGCGCGTAGGGGAAACACTGAAGCTTTCTTT.